Listed here are 32 T cell receptor beta chains from one sample, sequenced in a study of cytomegalovirus exposure and HLA in healthy donors. PCR employed 60 Vbeta and 13 Jbeta primers. Produced via immunoSEQ multiplex PCR; TCRdb's table is partial and in-frame only. The sample contains roughly 160,000 clones, 85% of which appear only once. The sequenced material came from PBMCs. The receptors stem from a boy aged 2 to 9 in good health and CMV-seronegative.

The chain employs TRBV6-1 and TRBJ2-3, with 7 nucleotides matching TRBD2. This CDR3 region has 14 residues. The J segment lost 2 bases and the V segment lost 8 bases, leaving 7 bases of the junction unmatched. Germline CDR1 reads MNHNS; CDR2 reads SASEGT. The CDR3: CASRRLADTDTQYF. CDR3 sequence (DNA): TGTGCCAGCCGGCGGCTAGCGGACACAGATACGCAGTATTTT.

The DNA of the CDR3 is TGTGCCAGCAGCTTGGAGGGTACGGGGTACTATGGCTACACCTTC. Its protein product is CASSLEGTGYYGYTF. The genes are TRBV5-4 and TRBJ1-2; D is ambiguous. The V gene's germline CDR1 is SGHNT and CDR2 YYREEE (reference sequence). This CDR3 is built from 15 residues. The germline V and J ends were trimmed by 0 bases and 3 bases, with 12 bases remaining between them. The variable domain in full, completed from reference TRBV5-4 and TRBJ1-2, reads ETGVTQSPTHLIKTRGQQVTLRCSSQSGHNTVSWYQQALGQGPQFIFQYYREEENGRGNFPPRFSGLQFPNYSSELNVNALELDDSALYLCASSLEGTGYYGYTFGSGTRLTVV.

J is TRBJ2-3 and V is TRBV4-1; 11 nucleotides line up with TRBD2. CDR3 length equals 17 residues. V lost 5 bases to trimming and J lost 2 bases; unmatched junction nucleotides: 9. Germline V lookup: CDR1 MGHRA, CDR2 YSYEKL. The CDR3 reads CASSFPLSGGATDTQYF. Here the CDR3 DNA reads TGCGCCAGCAGCTTCCCGCTTAGCGGGGGGGCCACAGATACGCAGTATTTT.

This chain links TRBV28 with TRBJ2-4; a weak D match, TRBD2 (6 bases). Trimming pared 2 bases from V and 9 bases from J, leaving 14 bases between. CDR1 and CDR2 from the germline V gene are MDHEN and SYDVKM. The CDR3 has 14 amino acids. For the CDR3, the DNA is TGTGCCAGCAGTTTAGGCGGGGACGGAGGCATTCAGTACTTC. Protein product: CASSLGGDGGIQYF.

The gene calls are TRBV18 and TRBJ2-7; D perhaps matches TRBD1 (6 bases). Trimming stripped 4 bases from V and 3 bases from J, with 16 bases between. CDR3 length: 15 residues. Germline V gives CDR1 KGHSH, CDR2 LQKENI. The chain's CDR3 is CASSRGQSDLYEQYF. As DNA, the CDR3 is TGTGCCAGCTCACGTGGACAGTCTGACCTCTACGAGCAGTACTTC.

This rearrangement joins TRBV14 to TRBJ2-7; 7 bases align to TRBD2. This CDR3 has 15 amino acids. J was trimmed by 4 bases and V by 4 bases; bases with no gene match: 10. Germline V lookup: CDR1 SGHDN, CDR2 FVKESK. This CDR3 is CASSPNSGGRYEQYF. CDR3 nucleotide sequence: TGTGCCAGCAGCCCCAACTCGGGGGGAAGGTACGAGCAGTACTTC.

V and J are TRBV15 and TRBJ1-2; no definite D call. Germline CDR1 reads LNHNV; CDR2 reads YYDKDF (reference sequence). CDR3 length equals 13 residues. V gave up 1 base and J gave up 6 bases, with 9 bases separating them. The CDR3 is CATSRAPRDGYTF. CDR3 DNA: TGTGCCACCAGCAGAGCCCCAAGAGATGGCTACACCTTC.

V is TRBV7-8 and J is TRBJ1-5; no definite D call. Deletions cut 0 bases from V and 0 bases from J, with 15 bases between. The CDR3 contains 18 residues. The germline V gene encodes CDR1 SGHVS and CDR2 FQNEAQ. CDR3 protein: CASSLARLTENSNQPQHF. The CDR3 DNA sequence: TGTGCCAGCAGCTTAGCGAGATTAACGGAGAATAGCAATCAGCCCCAGCATTTT.

The chain links TRBV5-1 to TRBJ2-5, with D unresolved. The germline V gene encodes CDR1 SGHRS and CDR2 YFSETQ. The CDR3 loop spans 14 amino acids. Deletions cut 0 bases from V and 5 bases from J, with 11 bases between. The CDR3 coding sequence is TGCGCCAGCAGCTTGGTGGTTTCCGGGGAGACCCAGTACTTC. Translated, it gives CASSLVVSGETQYF.

This clone was picked up a small number of times. This rearrangement joins TRBV18 to TRBJ1-2; D is perhaps TRBD1 (6 bases). Per germline, CDR1 KGHSH and CDR2 LQKENI. The CDR3 is made up of 16 amino acids. The V end lost 6 bases, the J end lost 6 bases, and 23 bases lay between the germline ends. The CDR3 DNA reads as TGTGCCAGCTCGCCTAACGGTGCGGGGGCGAACAATGGCTACACCTTC. Translating gives CASSPNGAGANNGYTF.

The chain is built from TRBV7-3 and TRBJ2-7, with 8 bases lining up with TRBD1. This CDR3 spans 14 amino acids. V shed 5 bases and J 0 bases; nucleotides not matched to a gene: 3. The germline gives CDR1 SGHTA, CDR2 FQGTGA. Here the CDR3 reads CASSIGQGSYEQYF. The CDR3 nucleotides are TGTGCCAGCAGCATTGGACAGGGCTCCTACGAGCAGTACTTC.

This clone appeared a few times. The chain employs TRBV9 and TRBJ2-1, with 7 nucleotides matching TRBD2. The junction had 7 bases not matched to a gene; V was cut back by 1 base and J by 0 bases. Germline CDR1 SGDLS, CDR2 YYNGEE. The CDR3 consists of 17 residues. The CDR3 nucleotides read TGTGCCAGCAGCGTATCCCCTCTAGCGGACTCCTACAATGAGCAGTTCTTC. This gives the protein CASSVSPLADSYNEQFF.

The chain links TRBV5-1 to TRBJ2-1, with D possibly matching TRBD1 (6 bases). V was trimmed by 0 bases and J by 7 bases, leaving 14 bases between them. This CDR3 spans 15 amino acids. The germline gives CDR1 SGHRS, CDR2 YFSETQ. CDR3 loop: CASSLAPQGWNEQFF. The CDR3 coding sequence is TGCGCCAGCAGCTTGGCCCCACAGGGTTGGAATGAGCAGTTCTTC.

The rearrangement joins TRBV29-1 to TRBJ2-3; 8 bases line up with TRBD2. V lost 3 bases to trimming and J lost 2 bases; unmatched junction nucleotides: 13. Germline V gene sequence: CDR1 SQVTM, CDR2 ANQGSEA. The CDR3 runs 17 residues. Here the CDR3 reads CSVDERGPNFYTDTQYF. CDR3 DNA sequence: TGCAGCGTTGATGAGCGGGGGCCCAATTTTTACACAGATACGCAGTATTTT.

This clone was counted only a few times. The rearrangement links TRBV9 to TRBJ2-1; tentative D call: TRBD2 (6 bases). CDR3 size: 11 residues. Deletions cut 7 bases from V and 5 bases from J, with 7 bases between. The V gene's germline CDR1 is SGDLS and CDR2 YYNGEE. Here the CDR3 reads CASGGDNEQFF. The CDR3 DNA sequence: TGTGCCAGCGGAGGGGACAATGAGCAGTTCTTC.

The CDR3 is CASSSSTDTQYF. Here the CDR3 DNA reads TGCGCCAGCAGCTCCTCCACAGATACGCAGTATTTT. The gene calls are TRBV5-1 and TRBJ2-3; D unresolved. Trimming pared 3 bases from V and 2 bases from J, leaving 4 bases between. This CDR3 spans 12 amino acids. Looked up from germline, CDR1 is SGHRS and CDR2 is YFSETQ.

The chain carries TRBV6-6 and TRBJ1-5; D not resolved. V was shortened by 5 bases and J by 4 bases, with 15 bases between the two germline ends. This CDR3 has 15 residues. CDR1 MNHNY and CDR2 SVGAGI come from the germline V gene (reference sequence). This CDR3 is CASSTDGKTNQPQHF. The CDR3 DNA is TGTGCCAGCAGTACCGACGGGAAGACTAATCAGCCCCAGCATTTT.

The J gene is TRBJ1-2, the V gene TRBV6-6; D is possibly TRBD1 (5 bases). CDR3 length equals 13 residues. V lost 7 bases to trimming and J lost 4 bases, with 13 bases between them. Germline CDR1 and CDR2: MNHNY and SVGAGI (reference sequence). CDR3 sequence (DNA): TGTGCCAGCACAGCAGGGCACACCTATGGCTACACCTTC. This encodes CASTAGHTYGYTF.

V and J are TRBV28 and TRBJ1-6, with 7 bases that match TRBD1. From germline, CDR1 is MDHEN and CDR2 SYDVKM. Unmatched junction bases numbered 5, after V lost 8 bases and J lost 7 bases. This CDR3 has 13 residues. CDR3 sequence (DNA): TGTGCCAGCGACAGGGCGGCGAATTCACCCCTCCACTTT. The encoded protein is CASDRAANSPLHF.

The chain links TRBV7-3 to TRBJ2-1; weak D call: TRBD1 (6 bases). The ends were cut back, 0 bases at V and 0 bases at J, with 15 bases in the middle. Looked up from germline, CDR1 is SGHTA and CDR2 is FQGTGA. The CDR3 is 18 residues long. The CDR3, as DNA: TGTGCCAGCAGCTTAACGTCTCGGACAGCCTTCTCCTACAATGAGCAGTTCTTC. This gives the protein CASSLTSRTAFSYNEQFF.

The chain couples TRBV4-1 to TRBJ2-5, with 7 bases identical to TRBD1. J was trimmed by 5 bases and V by 1 base; bases with no gene match: 7. This CDR3 contains 15 residues. Germline V gives CDR1 MGHRA, CDR2 YSYEKL. CDR3 sequence reads: CASSQVEGGRETQYF. CDR3 DNA: TGCGCCAGCAGCCAAGTTGAAGGGGGCCGGGAGACCCAGTACTTC.

As to this clone: This sample also contains other DNA sequences that code for the same CDR3. The chain couples TRBV6-5 to TRBJ1-1, with 7 positions matching TRBD1. Germline lookup yields CDR1 MNHEY and CDR2 SVGAGI. CDR3 size: 15 residues. After removal of 0 bases from V and 3 bases from J, the junction contained 4 bases not matched to a gene. CDR3 in DNA: TGTGCCAGCAGTTACTCAGGGCAGGGGGACACTGAAGCTTTCTTT. Its translation: CASSYSGQGDTEAFF.

This clone turned up a few times. This chain links TRBV11-3 with TRBJ2-3; D gene ambiguous. Germline V CDR1 and CDR2: SGHNT, YENEEA. This CDR3 comprises 15 residues. Deletions cut 4 bases from V and 0 bases from J, with 11 bases between. The CDR3 loop is CASSSPGASTDTQYF. The CDR3 DNA reads TGTGCCAGCAGCTCTCCAGGCGCTAGCACAGATACGCAGTATTTT.

The V gene is TRBV11-2, the J gene TRBJ1-2; weak D call: TRBD1 (6 bases). This CDR3 is 14 amino acids long. Trimming removed 5 bases from V and 5 bases from J, with 15 bases in between. CDR1 and CDR2 from the germline V gene are SGHAT and FQNNGV. CDR3 protein: CASSQSGAGYGYTF. CDR3 nucleotides: TGTGCCAGCAGCCAGTCAGGGGCGGGTTATGGCTACACCTTC.

This clone was picked up a small number of times. Other DNA sequences from this sample encode an identical CDR3 as well. Here the CDR3 reads CASSPGYEQYF. As DNA, the CDR3 is TGTGCCAGCAGCCCCGGCTACGAGCAGTACTTC. This chain uses TRBV11-2 with TRBJ2-7, with no clear D. The V end was cut by 5 bases, the J end by 3 bases, with 5 bases between. The CDR3 consists of 11 residues. Per germline, CDR1 SGHAT and CDR2 FQNNGV.

This chain connects TRBV28 to TRBJ2-7; possible D gene TRBD1, 6 bases. V lost 2 bases and J 3 bases, leaving 11 bases between the germline ends. The CDR3 consists of 14 residues. The germline gives CDR1 MDHEN, CDR2 SYDVKM. CDR3 DNA sequence: TGTGCCAGCAGTTTACCGGGACAAGTCTACGAGCAGTACGTC. Translation gives CASSLPGQVYEQYV.

With regard to this clone: In the same sample, other DNA sequences code for this CDR3. The rearrangement uses TRBV2 and TRBJ2-7; TRBD2 matches 13 bases. With 8 bases clipped from V and 3 bases from J, the junction kept 4 bases outside the gene matches. Germline V gives CDR1 SNHLY, CDR2 FYNNEI. The CDR3 loop spans 14 amino acids. CDR3 nucleotide sequence: TGTGCCAGCTCCTGGACTAGCGGGGGCTACGAGCAGTACTTC. The encoded protein is CASSWTSGGYEQYF.

This clone has more than one count but fewer than ten. This rearrangement joins TRBV2 to TRBJ2-3; D remains ambiguous. V lost 3 bases and J lost 0, with 10 bases in between. The V gene's germline CDR1 is SNHLY and CDR2 FYNNEI. The CDR3 covers 15 residues. DNA for the CDR3: TGTGCCAGCAGTGACTTGATTACTAGCACAGATACGCAGTATTTT. Translated, it gives CASSDLITSTDTQYF. Full variable domain (rest looked up from reference TRBV2 and TRBJ2-3): EPEVTQTPSHQVTQMGQEVILRCVPISNHLYFYWYRQILGQKVEFLVSFYNNEISEKSEIFDDQFSVERPDGSNFTLKIRSTKLEDSAMYFCASSDLITSTDTQYFGPGTRLTVL.

The chain links TRBV6-5 to TRBJ2-7; 7 nucleotides match TRBD2. The junction had 4 bases not matched to a gene; V was cut back by 0 bases and J by 2 bases. This CDR3 region has 15 residues. CDR1 is MNHEY and CDR2 is SVGAGI in the germline V gene. The CDR3 DNA sequence: TGTGCCAGCAGTTACTCGTACGGGGGGACCTACGAGCAGTACTTC. Protein: CASSYSYGGTYEQYF.

The rearrangement joins TRBV11-2 to TRBJ2-7, with 9 bases matching TRBD2. The germline gives CDR1 SGHAT, CDR2 FQNNGV. V was clipped by 5 bases and J by 9 bases; unmatched bases: 17. The CDR3 loop spans 16 amino acids. The CDR3 DNA reads as TGTGCCAGCAGCACCAGATCAGAGGGTAGCGGGAGCGGGCAGTACTTC. It codes for CASSTRSEGSGSGQYF.

The chain employs TRBV6-1 and TRBJ2-7; D unclear. The CDR3 runs 12 residues. V lost 6 bases, J lost 3 bases, and 9 bases lay in between. Germline lookup yields CDR1 MNHNS and CDR2 SASEGT. The CDR3 coding sequence is TGTGCCAGCAGCGCGACTGGCTACGAGCAGTACGTC. This gives the protein CASSATGYEQYV.

The chain has TRBV7-6 and TRBJ2-7; 13 bases align to TRBD2. Germline V gives CDR1 SGHVS, CDR2 FNYEAQ. The CDR3 runs 16 residues. The V segment lost 4 bases and the J segment 2 bases; nucleotides outside the gene matches: 5. The CDR3 sequence: CASSSSGLAGPYEQYF. The CDR3 nucleotides read TGTGCCAGCAGCTCGTCGGGACTAGCGGGACCCTACGAGCAGTACTTC.